This entry lists 17 T cell receptor beta chains sequenced from one sample in a study of beta chain features in type 1 diabetes. The study, taken as a whole, reports: People with Type 1 diabetes carried modestly yet significantly shorter TCRB CDR3s in all four CD4+ subsets.

Expressed TCRB transcripts were sequenced, since all the RNA that had been isolated was reverse transcribed. Clones were sequenced by immunoSEQ multiplex PCR, and TCRdb holds only the in-frame ones, with some missing. The data show around 150,000 clones, with under 13% seen just once and roughly 0.45% held by the top ten. No antigen is known for these receptors. The sample consisted of central memory CD4+ T cells from blood. These receptors originate from a man aged 25-40 years with type 1 diabetes.

For the CDR3, the DNA is TGTGCCAGCAGCTGGGGACAGGGAAACTATGGCTACACCTTC. Its translation is CASSWGQGNYGYTF. The chain is built from TRBV5-6 and TRBJ1-2; 9 bases are shared with TRBD1. V dropped 3 bases and J dropped 2; count of bases not matched to a gene: 2. Looked up from germline, CDR1 is SGHDT and CDR2 is YYEEEE. This CDR3 contains 14 residues.

The rearrangement links TRBV7-8 to TRBJ1-1; D gene unclear. Looked up from germline, CDR1 is SGHVS and CDR2 is FQNEAQ. V lost 1 base to trimming and J lost 1 base, with 7 bases between them. CDR3 length equals 14 residues. The CDR3, as DNA: TGTGCCAGCAGCTTAGGGGAGTGGAACACTGAAGCTTTCTTT. Translation: CASSLGEWNTEAFF.

This clone turned up a few times. The V call is TRBV6-6, the J call TRBJ2-3; 11 bases fit TRBD2. In germline, CDR1 is MNHNY, CDR2 SVGAGI (reference sequence). V dropped 6 bases and J dropped 6; count of bases not matched to a gene: 8. The CDR3 runs 15 residues. CDR3 in amino acids: CASRATSGGGDTQYF. The CDR3 bases are TGTGCCAGCAGGGCAACTAGCGGGGGTGGGGATACGCAGTATTTT.

This clone appeared once. The chain uses TRBV28 and TRBJ2-1; TRBD2 agrees at 8 bases. The CDR3 is 15 amino acids. Trimming removed 5 bases from V and 6 bases from J; junction bases left unmatched: 9. Germline V gives CDR1 MDHEN, CDR2 SYDVKM. The CDR3 here is CASSQSGRTRNEQFF. CDR3 nucleotides: TGTGCCAGCAGTCAGAGCGGGAGAACCCGCAATGAGCAGTTCTTC.

This chain connects TRBV18 to TRBJ1-2; D gene unclear. This CDR3 contains 14 residues. In germline, CDR1 is KGHSH, CDR2 LQKENI. The V end was cut by 3 bases, the J end by 2 bases, with 10 bases between. CDR3 region: CASSPQRANYGYTF. The CDR3 DNA is TGTGCCAGCTCACCGCAGCGGGCAAACTATGGCTACACCTTC.

The rearrangement links TRBV23-1 to TRBJ2-4; maybe TRBD2 (5 bases). TRBV23-1 is an ORF, with its function uncertain. The CDR3 runs 10 residues. Trimming pared 7 bases from V and 9 bases from J, leaving 7 bases between. CDR3 protein: CASKSGIQYF. CDR3 in DNA: TGCGCCAGCAAAAGCGGCATTCAGTACTTC.

J is TRBJ2-1 and V is TRBV6-5, with D unresolved. The CDR3 sequence is 14 residues long. V lost 8 bases to trimming and J lost 4 bases, with 15 bases between them. Germline V gene sequence: CDR1 MNHEY, CDR2 SVGAGI. CDR3 bases: TGTGCCAGCGAGGCCCAACCCCCTTACAATGAGCAGTTCTTC. Its translation is CASEAQPPYNEQFF.

This clone turned up a few times. The rearrangement uses TRBV7-2 and TRBJ1-5; 9 bases fit TRBD1. This CDR3 spans 16 amino acids. CDR1 is SGHTA and CDR2 is FQGNSA in the germline V gene. The V gene end was trimmed by 0 bases and the J gene end by 2 bases; junction bases not matched to a gene: 2. The CDR3 coding sequence is TGTGCCAGCAGCTTAGCGGGACAGGGTGGCAATCAGCCCCAGCATTTT. Encoded protein: CASSLAGQGGNQPQHF.

This clone was detected a few times. The chain has TRBV2 and TRBJ1-5; 7 bases are a match to TRBD1. The CDR3 contains 14 residues. Per the germline V gene, CDR1 is SNHLY and CDR2 is FYNNEI. With V trimmed by 1 base and J by 6 bases, 3 bases remained unmatched. This CDR3 reads CASSEEGAGQPQHF. CDR3 DNA: TGTGCCAGCAGTGAAGAGGGGGCCGGTCAGCCCCAGCATTTT.

The chain uses TRBV27 and TRBJ1-5, with TRBD1 identical over 7 bases. The V gene's germline CDR1 is MNHEY and CDR2 SMNVEV (reference sequence). V was clipped by 5 bases and J by 2 bases; unmatched bases: 9. This CDR3 comprises 16 residues. This CDR3 is CASSTRQGWGNQPQHF. CDR3 sequence (DNA): TGTGCCAGCAGTACCCGACAGGGATGGGGCAATCAGCCCCAGCATTTT.

The rearrangement links TRBV28 to TRBJ2-7; 10 bases match TRBD1. This CDR3 comprises 17 residues. V was pared by 3 bases and J by 3 bases, with 11 bases of the junction left unmatched. Looked up from germline, CDR1 is MDHEN and CDR2 is SYDVKM. Here the CDR3 DNA reads TGTGCCAGCAGTTTTTACCCTTGGACAGGGGGGTTCTACGAGCAGTACTTC. Translating it yields CASSFYPWTGGFYEQYF.

This chain connects TRBV7-9 to TRBJ2-3; TRBD2 matches 8 bases. V gave up 1 base and J gave up 5 bases; unmatched junction bases: 2. CDR1 is SEHNR and CDR2 is FQNEAQ in the germline V gene (reference sequence). The CDR3 spans 14 residues. CDR3 in amino acids: CASSLGGLGDTQYF. DNA of the CDR3: TGTGCCAGCAGCTTAGGGGGACTAGGAGATACGCAGTATTTT.

The sample holds a few counts of this clone. The chain is built from TRBV28 and TRBJ2-2; D is undetermined. The CDR3 extends over 14 amino acids. Between the trimmed V and J ends, which lost 6 bases and 5 bases, there was a span of 13 bases. The V gene's germline CDR1 is MDHEN and CDR2 SYDVKM. This chain's CDR3 is CASRLLLGTGELFF. The CDR3 DNA sequence: TGTGCCAGCAGACTACTTCTAGGTACCGGGGAGCTGTTTTTT.

This clone was observed a few times. This sample also contains other DNA sequences that code for the same CDR3. The chain has TRBV28 and TRBJ1-5; D call uncertain. Trimming took off 1 base at V and 2 bases at J, with 6 bases between the two ends. The CDR3 extends over 14 amino acids. Germline CDR1 and CDR2: MDHEN and SYDVKM. CDR3 coding DNA: TGTGCCAGCAGTTTATTGCAGGGCAATCAGCCCCAGCATTTT. It is translated as CASSLLQGNQPQHF.

The genes are TRBV28 and TRBJ2-1; the match to TRBD2 covers 10 bases. The junction had 6 bases not matched to a gene; V was cut back by 10 bases and J by 6 bases. CDR3 size: 13 residues. Germline V lookup: CDR1 MDHEN, CDR2 SYDVKM. CDR3 sequence (DNA): TGTGCCATCGGACTAGCGGACCTCAATGAGCAGTTCTTC. It translates to CAIGLADLNEQFF.

This clone has a handful of counts. The genes are TRBV2 and TRBJ2-1, with D possibly TRBD2 on 6 matching bases. The germline V gene has CDR1 SNHLY and CDR2 FYNNEI. CDR3 size: 14 residues. V was clipped by 4 bases and J by 6 bases, with 13 bases between them. CDR3 DNA: TGTGCCAGCAGTGGGGCGGGACGCTTCAATGAGCAGTTCTTC. Translated: CASSGAGRFNEQFF.

The V gene is TRBV27, the J gene TRBJ1-5; a possible D gene is TRBD1 (6 bases). The CDR3 is made up of 15 amino acids. In germline, CDR1 is MNHEY, CDR2 SMNVEV (reference sequence). Trimming removed 9 bases at V and 3 bases at J, with 18 bases between. CDR3 nucleotides: TGTGCCAGTCCCCACAGGGCGCGATTCAATCAGCCCCAGCATTTT. Translation: CASPHRARFNQPQHF.